A selection of T cell receptor beta chains follows, all from one sample in a study of T cells in Graves' hyperthyroidism and ophthalmopathy. TCRdb reprocessed the multiplex PCR reads with MiXCR, giving one entry per CDR3 protein. Of approximately 600,000 distinct CDR3 sequences listed, less than 25% are singletons. Sequencing input: blood. Receptors were obtained from a man under 40 with Graves' ophthalmopathy. Each CDR3 is given without its conserved first and last residue.

>TRBJ1-1|TRBV12-3/TRBV12-4
ASSSQGYNTEAF
>TRBJ1-5|TRBV19
ASSVQGAGQPQH
>TRBJ2-5|TRBV5-1
ASSLLAGGRQETQY
>TRBJ1-1|TRBV3-1
ASSQPTGTRAF
>TRBJ1-5|TRBV6-1
ASSSDRGLNQPQH
>TRBJ2-7|TRBV20-1
SARDVGGDRSLYEQY
>TRBJ2-7|TRBV12-3/TRBV12-4
ASSSTGTSGSEQY
>TRBJ1-5|TRBV19
ASSIAGTGGYQPQH
>TRBJ2-1|TRBV30
AWSSSINEQF
>TRBJ1-1|TRBV6-5
ASSYSKGVSTEAF
>TRBJ1-1|TRBV30
AWTGWNTEAF
>TRBJ2-2|TRBV7-3
ASIALAGNTGELF
>TRBJ1-2|TRBV7-4
ASSRGTVTFYGYT
>TRBJ2-7|TRBV3-1
ASSHPSGTTLREQY
>TRBJ2-5|TRBV5-5
ASSPQTGYETQY
>TRBJ1-3|TRBV7-9
ASSSPGGNGNTIY
>TRBJ2-1|TRBV27
ASSNSAGGSGYNEQF
>TRBJ2-1|TRBV4-1
ASSHEGNEQF
>TRBJ1-5|TRBV4-1
ASSQDRGGKPQH
>TRBJ2-1|TRBV7-2
ASSLQARNEQF
>TRBJ1-3|TRBV3-1
ASSQGAGGSGNTIY
>TRBJ1-2|TRBV6-5
ASSYDGQDYGYT
>TRBJ2-1|TRBV6-5
ASSYSIGGDPLNEQF
>TRBJ2-1|TRBV29-1
SVRTGAYNEQF
>TRBJ2-7|TRBV5-1
ASSLEFLKGGYEQY
>TRBJ2-1|TRBV20-1
SATPRDSNYNEQF
>TRBJ2-1|TRBV7-2
ASSLGPSGEQF
>TRBJ2-7|TRBV4-1
ASSQATSGSPFTYEQY
>TRBJ2-5|TRBV3-1
ASSQEGTSGARHQETQY
>TRBJ2-7|TRBV7-2
ASSSNTGTQYEQY
>TRBJ2-1|TRBV12-3/TRBV12-4
ASTPGLAGYNEQF
>TRBJ1-5|TRBV28
ASSLTRDRNQPQH
>TRBJ1-3|TRBV30
AWTRGLTGNTIY
>TRBJ2-3|TRBV29-1
SVVLAGFSDTQY
>TRBJ2-1|TRBV24-1
ATSDETAHYSSDEQF
>TRBJ1-1|TRBV11-2
ASSLEFGGSEAF
>TRBJ1-1|TRBV12-3/TRBV12-4
ASSLSGTTEAF
>TRBJ1-5|TRBV20-1
SARQGGASNQPQH
>TRBJ1-5|TRBV19
ASTPGGSENQPQH
>TRBJ2-1|TRBV6-2/TRBV6-3
ASSYREQYYEQF
>TRBJ1-5|TRBV30
AWSVPDRLGQPQH
>TRBJ1-2|TRBV28
ASSITGDYGYT
>TRBJ2-2|TRBV6-2/TRBV6-3
ASSYDPQETFWTRITGELF
>TRBJ2-1|TRBV20-1
SARDRRAGYNEQF
>TRBJ2-5|TRBV28
ASSPDVGVETQY
>TRBJ2-4|TRBV15
ATSRGTGGFGQNNQY
>TRBJ1-2|TRBV28
ASSLRGVGRGYT